A selection of T cell receptor beta chains follows, all from one sample in a study of cytomegalovirus exposure and HLA in healthy donors. Method: immunoSEQ multiplex PCR; TCRdb's copy keeps in-frame clones and lacks some. The data hold 160,000 or so clones, with approximately 76% observed a single time. Sequencing was carried out using PBMCs. These receptor sequences come from a man in his fifties or sixties in good health and CMV-seronegative. The CDR3 runs from the conserved cysteine through the conserved F or W. The order of the fields is CDR3 protein, CDR3 length, V gene, clone size. Clone size appears in some rows only: once, few, many, or a class for an expanded clone.

CDR3 protein: CASSPGQNTEAFF; CDR3 length: 13; V gene: TRBV18; clone size: -
CDR3 protein: CASSLLGLAGGLTLQYF; CDR3 length: 17; V gene: TRBV7-8; clone size: -
CDR3 protein: CATSREIPRGGNYGYTF; CDR3 length: 17; V gene: TRBV15; clone size: -
CDR3 protein: CASILPAGSGSGGNEQFF; CDR3 length: 18; V gene: TRBV2; clone size: -
CDR3 protein: CASSPRGGHGYTF; CDR3 length: 13; V gene: TRBV18; clone size: -
CDR3 protein: CASSLMAGGLSDTQYF; CDR3 length: 16; V gene: TRBV5-5; clone size: -
CDR3 protein: CASSGGQFNQPQHF; CDR3 length: 14; V gene: TRBV28; clone size: -
CDR3 protein: CASSLSGGNSYEQYF; CDR3 length: 15; V gene: TRBV11-2; clone size: -
CDR3 protein: CASSRQGLDTQYF; CDR3 length: 13; V gene: TRBV25-1; clone size: -
CDR3 protein: CASSSGQQETQYF; CDR3 length: 13; V gene: TRBV28; clone size: -
CDR3 protein: CASSLAPGQTSSYEQYF; CDR3 length: 17; V gene: TRBV5-1; clone size: -
CDR3 protein: CASSPVPGVWYEQYF; CDR3 length: 15; V gene: TRBV5-5; clone size: -
CDR3 protein: CASSSLEGSSYEQYF; CDR3 length: 15; V gene: TRBV27; clone size: -
CDR3 protein: CASSRLGDEQFF; CDR3 length: 12; V gene: TRBV6-5; clone size: -
CDR3 protein: CASSLSRQGAGEAFF; CDR3 length: 15; V gene: TRBV7-9; clone size: -
CDR3 protein: CASPTQFPIAGELFF; CDR3 length: 15; V gene: TRBV25-1; clone size: -
CDR3 protein: CASSLGQLTGNTIYF; CDR3 length: 15; V gene: TRBV2; clone size: -
CDR3 protein: CASNAIAGQETQYF; CDR3 length: 14; V gene: TRBV19; clone size: -
CDR3 protein: CATSRDPETPWSEQFF; CDR3 length: 16; V gene: TRBV15; clone size: -
CDR3 protein: CANSIRGAGGARGRGANVLTF; CDR3 length: 21; V gene: TRBV19; clone size: -
CDR3 protein: CASSPGRHLGDEQYF; CDR3 length: 15; V gene: TRBV5-4; clone size: -
CDR3 protein: CASSPTRRRGSTDTQYF; CDR3 length: 17; V gene: TRBV5-6; clone size: -
CDR3 protein: CASSFPGNYNEQFF; CDR3 length: 14; V gene: TRBV28; clone size: -
CDR3 protein: CASISPGQHLPGGSPLHF; CDR3 length: 18; V gene: TRBV28; clone size: -
CDR3 protein: CASNFDSTGELFF; CDR3 length: 13; V gene: TRBV6-5; clone size: few
CDR3 protein: CASSLSAEETQYF; CDR3 length: 13; V gene: TRBV7-3; clone size: -
CDR3 protein: CASSVDLGLDNEQFF; CDR3 length: 15; V gene: TRBV9; clone size: -
CDR3 protein: CASSSGRGLGEKLFF; CDR3 length: 15; V gene: TRBV5-4; clone size: -
CDR3 protein: CASSRLGGALGQATQYF; CDR3 length: 17; V gene: TRBV7-9; clone size: -
CDR3 protein: CASSGTSGVGTQYF; CDR3 length: 14; V gene: TRBV2; clone size: -
CDR3 protein: CARSPCRAVTVYGYTF; CDR3 length: 16; V gene: TRBV5-3; clone size: once
CDR3 protein: CASSRTANTEAFF; CDR3 length: 13; V gene: TRBV5-4; clone size: -
CDR3 protein: CASSWGTGQETQYF; CDR3 length: 14; V gene: TRBV5-1; clone size: -
CDR3 protein: CASQDSLNSPLHF; CDR3 length: 13; V gene: TRBV19; clone size: -
CDR3 protein: CASSMDRQETQYF; CDR3 length: 13; V gene: TRBV19; clone size: -
CDR3 protein: CASSGQGAGGYEQYF; CDR3 length: 15; V gene: TRBV10-1; clone size: -
CDR3 protein: CAGGQPGGKQYF; CDR3 length: 12; V gene: TRBV30; clone size: -
CDR3 protein: CASSQDQGTEQYF; CDR3 length: 13; V gene: TRBV4-1; clone size: -
CDR3 protein: CAWSERGPDNSPLHF; CDR3 length: 15; V gene: TRBV30; clone size: -
CDR3 protein: CASSFRLAGVSTEETQYF; CDR3 length: 18; V gene: TRBV27; clone size: -
CDR3 protein: CASSFDRGAYEQYF; CDR3 length: 14; V gene: TRBV5-4; clone size: -
CDR3 protein: CASSVQGNTEAFF; CDR3 length: 13; V gene: TRBV6-1; clone size: few
CDR3 protein: CASSEGTETDTQYF; CDR3 length: 14; V gene: TRBV5-1; clone size: -
CDR3 protein: CASSLVPRDGTGLREQYF; CDR3 length: 18; V gene: TRBV7-2; clone size: -
CDR3 protein: CSVPGTGLLDTQYF; CDR3 length: 14; V gene: TRBV29-1; clone size: -
CDR3 protein: CASSPDGGGQETQYF; CDR3 length: 15; V gene: TRBV5-6; clone size: -
CDR3 protein: CASSYSVAGGSEQYF; CDR3 length: 15; V gene: TRBV6-6; clone size: -
CDR3 protein: CAWSLRGAGETQYF; CDR3 length: 14; V gene: TRBV30; clone size: -
CDR3 protein: CASRRTPGGQADTQYF; CDR3 length: 16; V gene: TRBV9; clone size: -
CDR3 protein: CASSHQGQGPPIGELFF; CDR3 length: 17; V gene: TRBV4-2; clone size: many
CDR3 protein: CASSVLGDMNEQFF; CDR3 length: 14; V gene: TRBV2; clone size: -
CDR3 protein: CASSQEEGTTGEAFF; CDR3 length: 15; V gene: TRBV4-1; clone size: few
CDR3 protein: CASSPGIQETQYF; CDR3 length: 13; V gene: TRBV7-2; clone size: few
CDR3 protein: CASSPSGQSSGANVLTF; CDR3 length: 17; V gene: TRBV7-3; clone size: -
CDR3 protein: CASSPPGLHSDTQYF; CDR3 length: 15; V gene: TRBV18; clone size: -
CDR3 protein: CASSLPTHTTGEKEKLFF; CDR3 length: 18; V gene: TRBV7-6; clone size: -
CDR3 protein: CASSQTRPSTDTQYF; CDR3 length: 15; V gene: TRBV5-1; clone size: -
CDR3 protein: CASSFGTAYEQYF; CDR3 length: 13; V gene: TRBV5-1; clone size: -
CDR3 protein: CASSLAAHYEQYF; CDR3 length: 13; V gene: TRBV11-1; clone size: -
CDR3 protein: CAISEPGVTYEQYF; CDR3 length: 14; V gene: TRBV10-3; clone size: few